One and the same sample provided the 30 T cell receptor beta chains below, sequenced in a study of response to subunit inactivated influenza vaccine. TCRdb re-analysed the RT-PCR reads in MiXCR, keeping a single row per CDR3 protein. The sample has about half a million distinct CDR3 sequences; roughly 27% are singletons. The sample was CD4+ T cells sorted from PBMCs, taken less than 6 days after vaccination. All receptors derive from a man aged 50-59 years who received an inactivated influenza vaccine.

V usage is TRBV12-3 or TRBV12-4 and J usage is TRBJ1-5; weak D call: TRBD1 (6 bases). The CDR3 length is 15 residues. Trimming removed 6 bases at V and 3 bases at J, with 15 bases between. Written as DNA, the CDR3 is TGTGCCAGCAGACAGAACAGGGTAGACAATCAGCCCCAGCATTTT. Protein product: CASRQNRVDNQPQHF.

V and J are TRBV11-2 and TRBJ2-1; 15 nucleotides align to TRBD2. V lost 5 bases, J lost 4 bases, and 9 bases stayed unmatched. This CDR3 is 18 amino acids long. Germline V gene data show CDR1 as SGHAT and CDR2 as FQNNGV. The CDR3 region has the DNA TGTGCCAGCAGCCCACGGACTAGCGGGAGGGCCGGGTACAATGAGCAGTTCTTC. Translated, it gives CASSPRTSGRAGYNEQFF.

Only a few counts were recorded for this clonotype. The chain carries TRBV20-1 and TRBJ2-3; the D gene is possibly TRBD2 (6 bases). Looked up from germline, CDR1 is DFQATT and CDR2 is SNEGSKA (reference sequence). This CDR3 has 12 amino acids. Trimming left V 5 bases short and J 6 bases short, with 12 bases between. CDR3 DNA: TGCAGTGCTGAGCCAGGGACTGATACGCAGTATTTT. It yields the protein CSAEPGTDTQYF.

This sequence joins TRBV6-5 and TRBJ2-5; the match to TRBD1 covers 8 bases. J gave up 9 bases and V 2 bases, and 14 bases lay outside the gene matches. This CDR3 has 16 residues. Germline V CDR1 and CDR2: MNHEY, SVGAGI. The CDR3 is CASSYPRRQGSRAQYF. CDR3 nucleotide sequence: TGTGCCAGCAGTTACCCCCGCCGACAGGGGAGTAGGGCCCAGTACTTC.

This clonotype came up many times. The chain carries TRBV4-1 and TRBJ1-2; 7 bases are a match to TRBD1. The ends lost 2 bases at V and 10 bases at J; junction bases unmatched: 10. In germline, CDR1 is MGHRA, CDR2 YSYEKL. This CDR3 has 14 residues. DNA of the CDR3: TGCGCCAGCAGCCAATCAGAGTGGACAGGCGACTACACCTTC. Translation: CASSQSEWTGDYTF.

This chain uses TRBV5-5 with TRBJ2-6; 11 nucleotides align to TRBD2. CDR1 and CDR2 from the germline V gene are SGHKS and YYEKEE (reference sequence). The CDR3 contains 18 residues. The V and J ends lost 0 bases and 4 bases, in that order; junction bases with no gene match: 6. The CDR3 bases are TGTGCCAGCAGCTTGGCGGTAGCGGGAGGGCCCGGGGCCAACGTCCTGACTTTC. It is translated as CASSLAVAGGPGANVLTF.

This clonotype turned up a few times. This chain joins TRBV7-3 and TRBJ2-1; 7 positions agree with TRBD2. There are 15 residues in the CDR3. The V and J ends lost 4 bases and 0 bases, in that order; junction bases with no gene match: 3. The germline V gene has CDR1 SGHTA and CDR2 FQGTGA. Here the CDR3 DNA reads TGTGCCAGCAGCTCCCGGACTAGCTCCTACAATGAGCAGTTCTTC. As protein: CASSSRTSSYNEQFF.

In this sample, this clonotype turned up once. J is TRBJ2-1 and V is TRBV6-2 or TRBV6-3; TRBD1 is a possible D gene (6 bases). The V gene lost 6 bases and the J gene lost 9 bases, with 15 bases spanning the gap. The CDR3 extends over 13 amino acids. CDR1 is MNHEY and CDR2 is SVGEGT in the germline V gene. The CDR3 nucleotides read TGTGCCAGCAGGGCGGATGGGGGCAGTGAGCAGTTCTTC. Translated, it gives CASRADGGSEQFF.

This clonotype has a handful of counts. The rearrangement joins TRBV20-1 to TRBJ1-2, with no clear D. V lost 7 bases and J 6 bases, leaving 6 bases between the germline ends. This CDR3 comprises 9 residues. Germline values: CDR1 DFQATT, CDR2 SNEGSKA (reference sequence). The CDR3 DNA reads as TGCAGTGTTCAGGATGGCTACACCTTC. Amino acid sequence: CSVQDGYTF.

The CDR3 region is CASSLKAGGIHEQYF. Here the CDR3 DNA reads TGTGCCAGCAGCTTAAAGGCAGGGGGCATCCACGAGCAGTACTTC. This sequence joins TRBV7-3 and TRBJ2-7, with 8 bases aligning to TRBD1. The CDR3 loop spans 15 amino acids. The germline gives CDR1 SGHTA, CDR2 FQGTGA. Trimming cost V 1 base and J 5 bases; bases outside gene matches: 7. The full variable domain, completed using reference TRBV7-3 and TRBJ2-7, is GAGVSQTPSNKVTEKGKYVELRCDPISGHTALYWYRQSLGQGPEFLIYFQGTGAADDSGLPNDRFFAVRPEGSVSTLKIQRTERGDSAVYLCASSLKAGGIHEQYFGPGTRLTVT.

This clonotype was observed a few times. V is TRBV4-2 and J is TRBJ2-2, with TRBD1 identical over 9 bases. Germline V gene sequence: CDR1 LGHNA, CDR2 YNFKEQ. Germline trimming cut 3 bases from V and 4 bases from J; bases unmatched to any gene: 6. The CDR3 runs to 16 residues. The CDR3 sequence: CASSQAGTGFTGELFF. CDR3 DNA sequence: TGTGCCAGCAGCCAGGCCGGGACAGGGTTCACCGGGGAGCTGTTTTTT.

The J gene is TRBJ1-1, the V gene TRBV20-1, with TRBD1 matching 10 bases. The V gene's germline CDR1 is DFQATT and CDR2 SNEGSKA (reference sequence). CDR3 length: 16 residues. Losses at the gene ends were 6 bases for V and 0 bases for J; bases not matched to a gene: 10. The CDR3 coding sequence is TGCAGTGCAGTCCCCGGGACAGGGGTATTGAACACTGAAGCTTTCTTT. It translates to CSAVPGTGVLNTEAFF.

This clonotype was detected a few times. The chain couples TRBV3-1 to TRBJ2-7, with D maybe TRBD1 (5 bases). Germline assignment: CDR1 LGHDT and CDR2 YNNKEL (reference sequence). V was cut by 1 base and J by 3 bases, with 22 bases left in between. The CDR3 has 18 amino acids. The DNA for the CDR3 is TGTGCCAGCAGCCAAGTTGTCAGGGTAGGGTTGAAGCTCTACGAGCAGTACTTC. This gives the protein CASSQVVRVGLKLYEQYF.

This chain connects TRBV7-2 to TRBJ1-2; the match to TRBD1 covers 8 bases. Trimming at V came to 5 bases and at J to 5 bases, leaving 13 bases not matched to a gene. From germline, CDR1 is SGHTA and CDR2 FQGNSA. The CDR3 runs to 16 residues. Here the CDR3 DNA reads TGTGCCAGCAGCCAACCCGAATATAGGACAGGGTATGGCTACACCTTC. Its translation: CASSQPEYRTGYGYTF.

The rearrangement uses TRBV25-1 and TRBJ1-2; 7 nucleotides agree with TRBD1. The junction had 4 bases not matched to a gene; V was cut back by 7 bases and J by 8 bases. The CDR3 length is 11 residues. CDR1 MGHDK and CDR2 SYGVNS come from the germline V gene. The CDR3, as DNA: TGTGCCAGCAAAGGGGGCGAAGGCTACACCTTC. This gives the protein CASKGGEGYTF.

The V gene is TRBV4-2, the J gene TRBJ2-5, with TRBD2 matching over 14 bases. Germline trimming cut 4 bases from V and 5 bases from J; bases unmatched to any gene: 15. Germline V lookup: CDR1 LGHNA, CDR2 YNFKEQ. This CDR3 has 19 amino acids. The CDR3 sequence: CASSRTSGLAGVERETQYF. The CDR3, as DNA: TGTGCCAGCAGCCGCACCTCGGGACTAGCGGGGGTAGAGAGGGAGACCCAGTACTTC.

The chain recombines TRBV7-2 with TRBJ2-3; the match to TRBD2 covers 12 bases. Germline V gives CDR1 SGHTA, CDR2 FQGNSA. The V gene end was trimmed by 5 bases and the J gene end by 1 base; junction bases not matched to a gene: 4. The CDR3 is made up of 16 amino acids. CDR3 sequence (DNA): TGTGCCAGCAGCCAACGACTAGCGGGGGGCACAGATACGCAGTATTTT. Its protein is CASSQRLAGGTDTQYF.

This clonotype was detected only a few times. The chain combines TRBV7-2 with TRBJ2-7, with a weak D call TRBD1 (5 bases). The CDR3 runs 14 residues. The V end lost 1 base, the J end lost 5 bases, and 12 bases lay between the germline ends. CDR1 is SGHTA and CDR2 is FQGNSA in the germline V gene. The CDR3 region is CASSLVAKGNEQYF. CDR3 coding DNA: TGTGCCAGCAGCTTAGTGGCAAAGGGGAACGAGCAGTACTTC. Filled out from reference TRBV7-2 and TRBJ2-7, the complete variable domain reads GAGVSQSPSNKVTEKGKDVELRCDPISGHTALYWYRQSLGQGLEFLIYFQGNSAPDKSGLPSDRFSAERTGGSVSTLTIQRTQQEDSAVYLCASSLVAKGNEQYFGPGTRLTVT.

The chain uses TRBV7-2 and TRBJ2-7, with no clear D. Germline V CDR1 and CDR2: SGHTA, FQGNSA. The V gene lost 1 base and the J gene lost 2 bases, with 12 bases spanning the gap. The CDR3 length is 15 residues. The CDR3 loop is CASSLEKTVTYEQYF. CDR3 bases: TGTGCCAGCAGCTTAGAGAAGACGGTAACCTACGAGCAGTACTTC. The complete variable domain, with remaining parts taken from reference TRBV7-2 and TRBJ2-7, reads GAGVSQSPSNKVTEKGKDVELRCDPISGHTALYWYRQSLGQGLEFLIYFQGNSAPDKSGLPSDRFSAERTGGSVSTLTIQRTQQEDSAVYLCASSLEKTVTYEQYFGPGTRLTVT.

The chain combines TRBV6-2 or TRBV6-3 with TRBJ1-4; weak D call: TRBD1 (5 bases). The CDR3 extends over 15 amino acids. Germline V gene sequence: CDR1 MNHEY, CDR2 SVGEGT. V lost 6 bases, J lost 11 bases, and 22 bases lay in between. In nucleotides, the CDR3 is TGTGCCAGCAGCCGAGGGACTGGAATGCTGAGGAAACTGTTTTTT. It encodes CASSRGTGMLRKLFF.

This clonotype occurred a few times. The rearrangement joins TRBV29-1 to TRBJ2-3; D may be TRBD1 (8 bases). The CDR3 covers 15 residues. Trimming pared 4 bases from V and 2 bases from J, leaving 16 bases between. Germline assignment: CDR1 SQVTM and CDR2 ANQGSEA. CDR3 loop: CSVASGTGYTDTQYF. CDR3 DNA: TGCAGCGTTGCGAGCGGGACAGGCTACACAGATACGCAGTATTTT.

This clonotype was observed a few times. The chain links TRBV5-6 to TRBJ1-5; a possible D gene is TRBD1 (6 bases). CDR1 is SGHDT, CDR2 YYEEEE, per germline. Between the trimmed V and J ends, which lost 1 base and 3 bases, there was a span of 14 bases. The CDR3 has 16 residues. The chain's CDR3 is CASSLFIGGDNQPQHF. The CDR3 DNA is TGTGCCAGCAGCTTGTTTATAGGGGGAGACAATCAGCCCCAGCATTTT.

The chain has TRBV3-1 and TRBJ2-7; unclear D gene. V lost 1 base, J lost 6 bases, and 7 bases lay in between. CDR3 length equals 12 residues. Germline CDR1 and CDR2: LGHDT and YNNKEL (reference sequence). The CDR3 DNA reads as TGTGCCAGCAGCCAAGTACTGGGCGAGCAGTACTTC. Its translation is CASSQVLGEQYF.

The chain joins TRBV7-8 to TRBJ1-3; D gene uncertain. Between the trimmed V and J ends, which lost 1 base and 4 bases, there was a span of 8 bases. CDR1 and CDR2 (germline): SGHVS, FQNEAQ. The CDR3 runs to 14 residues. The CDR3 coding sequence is TGTGCCAGCAGCTTAGGTGCAACAGGAAACACCATATATTTT. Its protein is CASSLGATGNTIYF.

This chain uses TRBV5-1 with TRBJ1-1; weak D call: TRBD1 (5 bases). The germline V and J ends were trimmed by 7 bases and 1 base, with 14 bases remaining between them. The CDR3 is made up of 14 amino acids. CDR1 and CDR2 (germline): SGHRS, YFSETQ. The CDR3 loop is CASLRGSSNTEAFF. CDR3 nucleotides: TGCGCCAGCCTACGGGGGTCATCGAACACTGAAGCTTTCTTT. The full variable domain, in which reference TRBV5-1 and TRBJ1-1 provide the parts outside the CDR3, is KAGVTQTPRYLIKTRGQQVTLSCSPISGHRSVSWYQQTPGQGLQFLFEYFSETQRNKGNFPGRFSGRQFSNSRSEMNVSTLELGDSALYLCASLRGSSNTEAFFGQGTRLTVV.

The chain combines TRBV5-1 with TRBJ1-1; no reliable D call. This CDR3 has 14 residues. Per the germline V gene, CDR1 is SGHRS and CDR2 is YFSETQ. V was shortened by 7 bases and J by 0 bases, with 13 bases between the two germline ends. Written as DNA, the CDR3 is TGCGCCAGCCGCCGGGATCCAATGAACACTGAAGCTTTCTTT. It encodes CASRRDPMNTEAFF. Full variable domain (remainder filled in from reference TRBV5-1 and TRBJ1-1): KAGVTQTPRYLIKTRGQQVTLSCSPISGHRSVSWYQQTPGQGLQFLFEYFSETQRNKGNFPGRFSGRQFSNSRSEMNVSTLELGDSALYLCASRRDPMNTEAFFGQGTRLTVV.

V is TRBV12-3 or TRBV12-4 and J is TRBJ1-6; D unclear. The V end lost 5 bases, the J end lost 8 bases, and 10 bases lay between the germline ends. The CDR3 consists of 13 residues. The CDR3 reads CASSRDLDSPLHF. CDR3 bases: TGTGCCAGCAGTCGGGATCTAGATTCACCCCTCCACTTT.

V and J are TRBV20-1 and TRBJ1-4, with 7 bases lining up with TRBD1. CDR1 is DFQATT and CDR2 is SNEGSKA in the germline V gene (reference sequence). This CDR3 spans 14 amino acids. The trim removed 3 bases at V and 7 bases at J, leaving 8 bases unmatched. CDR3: CSARDAGGVEKLFF. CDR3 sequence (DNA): TGCAGTGCTAGGGACGCAGGGGGAGTTGAAAAACTGTTTTTT.

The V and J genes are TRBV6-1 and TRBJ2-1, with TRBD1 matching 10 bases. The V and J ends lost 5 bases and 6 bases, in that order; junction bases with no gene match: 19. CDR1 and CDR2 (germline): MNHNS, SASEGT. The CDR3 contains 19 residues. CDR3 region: CASSPPGQGIGRRSNEQFF. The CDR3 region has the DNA TGTGCCAGCAGTCCACCGGGACAGGGGATAGGACGGCGGAGCAATGAGCAGTTCTTC.

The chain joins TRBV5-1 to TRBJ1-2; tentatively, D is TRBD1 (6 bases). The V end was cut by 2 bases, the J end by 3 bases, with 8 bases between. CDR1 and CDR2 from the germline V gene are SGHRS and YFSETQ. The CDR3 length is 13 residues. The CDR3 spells CASSLGQHYGYTF. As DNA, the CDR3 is TGCGCCAGCAGCTTAGGACAGCACTATGGCTACACCTTC.